These T cell receptor beta chains were read from a single sample in a study of cytomegalovirus exposure and HLA in healthy donors. TCRdb's table, derived via immunoSEQ multiplex PCR, lists solely in-frame clones and lacks some. Among over 110,000 clones listed, approximately 84% were seen once. The sequencing sample was made of PBMCs. The receptor set was obtained from a woman aged 30 to 39 in good health and CMV-seronegative. CDR3s include the opening cysteine and the closing phenylalanine or tryptophan. The D gene is left open where the match is weak. Not every row has a clone size; where given, it reads once, few, many or a size class.

CDR3aa | CDR3nt | j_gene | d_gene | abundance | v_gene
CASSLTFVGKSSGNTIYF | TGTGCCAGCAGCTTAACGTTTGTCGGGAAAAGCTCTGGAAACACCATATATTTT | TRBJ1-3 | . | . | TRBV7-9
CASSTTQPRGPYGYTF | TGTGCCAGTAGTACCACGCAACCCAGGGGGCCCTATGGCTACACCTTC | TRBJ1-2 | TRBD1 | once | TRBV19
CASSLAKGARNTEAFF | TGTGCCAGCAGCTTAGCCAAGGGGGCGCGGAACACTGAAGCTTTCTTT | TRBJ1-1 | TRBD1 | . | TRBV11-1
CASSPSSDRATGELFF | TGTGCCAGCTCACCAAGCAGCGACAGGGCAACCGGGGAGCTGTTTTTT | TRBJ2-2 | TRBD1 | . | TRBV18
CAITRDMNTEAFF | TGTGCCATCACAAGAGACATGAACACTGAAGCTTTCTTT | TRBJ1-1 | . | . | TRBV10-3
CASSEGVWGLNTEAFF | TGTGCCAGCAGTGAAGGGGTATGGGGGCTTAACACTGAAGCTTTCTTT | TRBJ1-1 | . | . | TRBV6-1
CASSYGQRGNSPLHF | TGTGCCAGCAGTTACGGACAGAGAGGCAATTCACCCCTCCACTTT | TRBJ1-6 | . | . | TRBV6-5
CASSLGGPPKETQYF | TGTGCCAGCAGTTTGGGAGGGCCCCCGAAAGAGACCCAGTACTTC | TRBJ2-5 | TRBD2 | . | TRBV27
CASSPGQGTRGNTEAFF | TGTGCCAGCAGTCCTGGACAGGGGACGAGGGGGAACACTGAAGCTTTCTTT | TRBJ1-1 | TRBD1 | . | TRBV27
CASSLVWRGGQGNEQFF | TGTGCCAGCAGCTTAGTTTGGCGGGGGGGCCAGGGCAATGAGCAGTTCTTC | TRBJ2-1 | TRBD2 | . | TRBV11-2
CASRMTGITGELFF | TGTGCCAGCAGGATGACAGGGATCACCGGGGAGCTGTTTTTT | TRBJ2-2 | TRBD1 | . | TRBV2
CASSDGPGTYEQYF | TGTGCCAGCAGTGATGGTCCGGGGACCTACGAGCAGTACTTC | TRBJ2-7 | . | . | TRBV2
CASSTPRAYEQYF | TGTGCCAGCAGTACTCCCAGGGCCTACGAGCAGTACTTC | TRBJ2-7 | . | . | TRBV6-5
CASYRGNGYTF | TGTGCCAGTTACAGGGGGAATGGCTACACCTTC | TRBJ1-2 | TRBD1 | . | TRBV19
CASSTRQTDTGNTIYF | TGTGCCAGCAGTACCCGACAGACCGATACGGGAAACACCATATATTTT | TRBJ1-3 | . | once | TRBV2
CASSTGLRGLDYGYTF | TGTGCCAGTAGCACCGGGTTGCGGGGATTGGACTATGGCTACACCTTC | TRBJ1-2 | . | once | TRBV19
CASSLREKQETQYF | TGTGCCAGCAGCTTACGAGAGAAACAAGAGACCCAGTACTTC | TRBJ2-5 | . | . | TRBV7-9
CASSVEGSTGELFF | TGTGCCAGCAGCGTAGAGGGGTCCACCGGGGAGCTGTTTTTT | TRBJ2-2 | . | once | TRBV9
CASSPRWFGEQYF | TGTGCCAGCAGCCCGCGTTGGTTTGGCGAGCAGTACTTC | TRBJ2-7 | . | . | TRBV14
CASSSPGSLHRVAFF | TGTGCCAGCAGTTCGCCGGGATCCTTACATCGTGTAGCTTTCTTT | TRBJ1-1 | . | . | TRBV6-5
CASSQVTTSGVNNEQFF | TGTGCCAGCAGCCAAGTAACGACTAGCGGGGTAAACAATGAGCAGTTCTTC | TRBJ2-1 | TRBD2 | . | TRBV4-2
CASSLGQGLRDTQYF | TGTGCCAGCAGCTTGGGACAGGGGTTGAGAGATACGCAGTATTTT | TRBJ2-3 | TRBD1 | . | TRBV5-4
CASSVSGRGTDTQYF | TGTGCCAGCAGCGTATCCGGGAGGGGGACAGATACGCAGTATTTT | TRBJ2-3 | TRBD2 | . | TRBV9
CATSRVGGGETQYF | TGTGCCACCAGCAGAGTGGGGGGTGGGGAGACCCAGTACTTC | TRBJ2-5 | . | . | TRBV15
CASSLDTGTHLYF | TGTGCCAGCAGCTTAGATACCGGGACACATTTGTATTTT | TRBJ2-3 | . | once | TRBV7-2
CATSRGSGPGELFF | TGTGCCACCAGCAGAGGATCAGGTCCCGGGGAGCTGTTTTTT | TRBJ2-2 | . | . | TRBV15
CASSDRLAGGSTDTQYF | TGTGCCAGCAGCGACCGACTAGCGGGGGGGAGCACAGATACGCAGTATTTT | TRBJ2-3 | TRBD2 | once | TRBV9
CASSDLPGGTEIGYEQYF | TGTGCCAGCAGTGATTTACCGGGAGGGACAGAGATTGGCTACGAGCAGTACTTC | TRBJ2-7 | . | . | TRBV2
CSVRTGTGNQPQHF | TGCAGCGTTCGAACCGGGACAGGTAATCAGCCCCAGCATTTT | TRBJ1-5 | TRBD1 | many | TRBV29-1
CASSPSRDRGFEQYF | TGTGCCAGCAGTCCGAGCCGGGACAGGGGATTCGAGCAGTACTTC | TRBJ2-7 | TRBD1 | . | TRBV6-5
CASSFGQGFFNSPLHF | TGCGCCAGCAGCTTCGGACAGGGGTTTTTTAATTCACCCCTCCACTTT | TRBJ1-6 | TRBD1 | . | TRBV5-1
CASSRRLTQGASTDTQYF | TGCGCCAGCAGCCGCAGACTAACCCAGGGGGCTAGCACAGATACGCAGTATTTT | TRBJ2-3 | TRBD1 | . | TRBV4-1
CASSVEGRGPTEAFF | TGCGCCAGCAGCGTCGAGGGCAGGGGGCCGACTGAAGCTTTCTTT | TRBJ1-1 | TRBD1 | . | TRBV5-1
CASSETPSIADIQYF | TGTGCCAGCAGCGAGACCCCCTCTATTGCGGACATTCAGTACTTC | TRBJ2-4 | . | . | TRBV9
CASSLYERQGMGEQYF | TGTGCCAGCAGCCTTTACGAGCGACAGGGGATGGGCGAGCAGTACTTC | TRBJ2-7 | TRBD1 | . | TRBV5-6
CAISESIRAGSYNEQFF | TGTGCCATCAGTGAGTCGATTAGGGCGGGCTCCTACAATGAGCAGTTCTTC | TRBJ2-1 | . | . | TRBV10-3
CASSQAAAGNIQYF | TGTGCCAGCAGCCAAGCCGCGGCCGGGAACATTCAGTACTTC | TRBJ2-4 | . | . | TRBV14
CSAKPAYPETQYF | TGCAGTGCAAAACCTGCCTACCCAGAGACCCAGTACTTC | TRBJ2-5 | . | . | TRBV29-1
CASNGLGETQYF | TGTGCCAGCAACGGACTAGGAGAGACCCAGTACTTC | TRBJ2-5 | TRBD2 | . | TRBV2
CASSLTPTGEGTDTQYF | TGTGCCAGCAGCTTAACCCCGACAGGGGAAGGCACAGATACGCAGTATTTT | TRBJ2-3 | TRBD1 | . | TRBV7-3
CASSISLAGGPGNEQFF | TGTGCCAGTAGTATATCGCTAGCGGGGGGGCCGGGGAATGAGCAGTTCTTC | TRBJ2-1 | TRBD2 | . | TRBV19
CASSEELNTGELFF | TGCGCCAGCAGTGAGGAGCTAAACACCGGGGAGCTGTTTTTT | TRBJ2-2 | . | . | TRBV10-1
CASSLSGTGNSPLHF | TGTGCCAGCAGCTTGAGCGGGACGGGGAATTCACCCCTCCACTTT | TRBJ1-6 | . | . | TRBV5-4
CASSHSREPGTDTQYF | TGTGCCAGCAGCCACTCCCGGGAACCCGGCACAGATACGCAGTATTTT | TRBJ2-3 | . | . | TRBV5-4
CASSPQVDYGYTF | TGTGCCAGCAGTCCCCAGGTGGACTATGGCTACACCTTC | TRBJ1-2 | . | . | TRBV27